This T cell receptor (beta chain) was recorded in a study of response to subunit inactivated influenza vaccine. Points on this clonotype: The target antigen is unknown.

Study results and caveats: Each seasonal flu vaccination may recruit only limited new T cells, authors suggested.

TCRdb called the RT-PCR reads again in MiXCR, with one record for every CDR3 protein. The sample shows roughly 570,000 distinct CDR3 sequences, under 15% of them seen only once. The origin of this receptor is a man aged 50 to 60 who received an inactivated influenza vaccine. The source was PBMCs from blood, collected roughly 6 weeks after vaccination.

CDR3 sequence (DNA): TGCAGTGCTACGAACGGCGCCTACGAGCAGTACTTC. Residues: CSATNGAYEQYF. V and J are TRBV20-1 and TRBJ2-7; D is uncertain. V lost 4 bases, J lost 2 bases, and 9 bases lay in between. The germline V gene encodes CDR1 DFQATT and CDR2 SNEGSKA (reference sequence). CDR3 length: 12 amino acids.